The 2 T cell receptor beta chains reported below all come from one sample, sequenced in a study of blood T cell repertoires in COVID-19. Assay: immunoSEQ multiplex PCR; the TCRdb copy retains only in-frame clones and omits some. This sample has tens of thousands of clones; 85% to 90% occur once, and the top ten carry 5% to 6.5%. Sequencing input: peripheral blood. These receptors were taken from a man aged 45-65 years with active COVID-19.

V usage is TRBV4-3 and J usage is TRBJ1-2; TRBD1 might be the D (5 bases). The CDR3 sequence is 14 residues long. Germline lookup yields CDR1 LGHNA and CDR2 YSLEER. Trimming stripped 3 bases from V and 4 bases from J, with 12 bases between. The CDR3: CASSQQGVGYGYTF. The CDR3 DNA sequence: TGCGCCAGCAGCCAGCAAGGGGTGGGCTATGGCTACACCTTC.

In this sample, this clone turned up once. The rearrangement uses TRBV2 and TRBJ2-7, with 8 bases identical to TRBD2. The CDR3 runs 15 residues. Looked up from germline, CDR1 is SNHLY and CDR2 is FYNNEI. Trimming cost V 6 bases and J 6 bases; bases outside gene matches: 13. In DNA form, the CDR3 reads TGTGCCAGCAGCCAGGTTCCAGCGGGAGCCCTCGAGCAGTACTTC. Its protein is CASSQVPAGALEQYF.